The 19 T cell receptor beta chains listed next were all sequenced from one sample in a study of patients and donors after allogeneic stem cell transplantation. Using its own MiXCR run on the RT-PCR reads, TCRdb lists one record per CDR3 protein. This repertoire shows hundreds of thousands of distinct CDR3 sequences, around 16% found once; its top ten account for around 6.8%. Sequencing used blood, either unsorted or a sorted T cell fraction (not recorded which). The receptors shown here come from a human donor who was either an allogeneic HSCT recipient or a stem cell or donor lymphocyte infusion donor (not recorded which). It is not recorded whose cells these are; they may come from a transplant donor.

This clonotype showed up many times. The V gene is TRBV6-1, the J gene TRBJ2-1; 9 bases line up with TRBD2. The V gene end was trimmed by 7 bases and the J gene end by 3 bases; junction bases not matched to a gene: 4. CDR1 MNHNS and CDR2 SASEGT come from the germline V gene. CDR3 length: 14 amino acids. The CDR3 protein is CASTLAGSYNEQFF. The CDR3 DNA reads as TGTGCCAGCACGCTAGCGGGGAGCTACAATGAGCAGTTCTTC.

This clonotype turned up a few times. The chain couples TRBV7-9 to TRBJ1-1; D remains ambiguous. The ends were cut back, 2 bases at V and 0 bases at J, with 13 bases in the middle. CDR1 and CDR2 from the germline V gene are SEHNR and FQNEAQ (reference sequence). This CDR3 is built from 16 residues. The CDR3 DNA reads TGTGCCAGCAGCTTACTTCCGCCGGGCCTGAACACTGAAGCTTTCTTT. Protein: CASSLLPPGLNTEAFF.

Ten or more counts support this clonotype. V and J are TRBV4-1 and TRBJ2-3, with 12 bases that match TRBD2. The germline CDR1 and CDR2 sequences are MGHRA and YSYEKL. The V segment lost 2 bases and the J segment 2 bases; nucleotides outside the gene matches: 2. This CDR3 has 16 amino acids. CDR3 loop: CASSQRLAGDTDTQYF. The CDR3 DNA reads TGCGCCAGCAGCCAAAGACTAGCGGGAGACACAGATACGCAGTATTTT.

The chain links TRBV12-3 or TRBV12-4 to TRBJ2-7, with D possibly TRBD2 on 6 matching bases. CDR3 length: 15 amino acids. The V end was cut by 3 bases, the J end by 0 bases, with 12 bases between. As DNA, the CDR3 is TGTGCCAGCAGTTTTAATAGCGGCAGCTCCTACGAGCAGTACTTC. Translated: CASSFNSGSSYEQYF.

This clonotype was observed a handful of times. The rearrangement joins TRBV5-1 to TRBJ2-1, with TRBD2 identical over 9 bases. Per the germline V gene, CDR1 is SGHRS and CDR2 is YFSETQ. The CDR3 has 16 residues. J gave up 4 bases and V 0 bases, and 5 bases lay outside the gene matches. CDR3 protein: CASSLVLAGLYNEQFF. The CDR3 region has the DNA TGCGCCAGCAGCTTGGTGCTAGCGGGACTATACAATGAGCAGTTCTTC.

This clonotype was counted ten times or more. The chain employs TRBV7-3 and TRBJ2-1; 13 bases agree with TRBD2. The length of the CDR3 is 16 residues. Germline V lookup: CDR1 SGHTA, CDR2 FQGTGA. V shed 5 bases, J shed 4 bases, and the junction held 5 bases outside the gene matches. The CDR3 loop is CASSPPGLAGYNEQFF. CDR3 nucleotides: TGTGCCAGCAGCCCCCCGGGACTAGCGGGGTACAATGAGCAGTTCTTC.

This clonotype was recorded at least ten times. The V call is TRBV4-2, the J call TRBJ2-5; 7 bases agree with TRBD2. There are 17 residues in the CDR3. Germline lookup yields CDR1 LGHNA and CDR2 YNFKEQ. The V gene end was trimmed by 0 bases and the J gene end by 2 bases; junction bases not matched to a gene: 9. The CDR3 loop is CASSQDISGALQETQYF. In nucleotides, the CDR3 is TGTGCCAGCAGCCAAGATATAAGCGGGGCCTTACAAGAGACCCAGTACTTC.

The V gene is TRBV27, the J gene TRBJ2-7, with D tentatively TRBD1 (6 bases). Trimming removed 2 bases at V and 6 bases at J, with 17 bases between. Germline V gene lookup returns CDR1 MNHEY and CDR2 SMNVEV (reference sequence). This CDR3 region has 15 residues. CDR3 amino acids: CASSLDMGARGEQYF. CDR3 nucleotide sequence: TGTGCCAGCAGTTTAGATATGGGGGCTCGCGGCGAGCAGTACTTC.

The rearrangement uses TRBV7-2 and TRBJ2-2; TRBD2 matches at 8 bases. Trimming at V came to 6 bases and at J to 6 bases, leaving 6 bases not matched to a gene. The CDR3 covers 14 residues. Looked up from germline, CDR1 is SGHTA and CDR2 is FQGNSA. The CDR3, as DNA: TGTGCCAGCAGAGTAGGGACTAGTGCCGGGGAGCTGTTTTTT. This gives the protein CASRVGTSAGELFF.

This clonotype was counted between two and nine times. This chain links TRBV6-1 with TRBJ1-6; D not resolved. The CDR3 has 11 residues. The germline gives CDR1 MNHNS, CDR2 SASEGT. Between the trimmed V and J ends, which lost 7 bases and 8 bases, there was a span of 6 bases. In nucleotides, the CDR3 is TGTGCCAGCATGGAATATTCACCCCTCCACTTT. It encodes CASMEYSPLHF.

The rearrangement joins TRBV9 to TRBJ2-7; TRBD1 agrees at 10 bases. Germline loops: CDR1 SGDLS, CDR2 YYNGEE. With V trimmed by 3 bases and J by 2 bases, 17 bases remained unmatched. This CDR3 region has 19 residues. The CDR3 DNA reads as TGTGCCAGCAGCGCCCCGGGACAGGGGTCGAATATGGGCACCTACGAGCAGTACTTC. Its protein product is CASSAPGQGSNMGTYEQYF.

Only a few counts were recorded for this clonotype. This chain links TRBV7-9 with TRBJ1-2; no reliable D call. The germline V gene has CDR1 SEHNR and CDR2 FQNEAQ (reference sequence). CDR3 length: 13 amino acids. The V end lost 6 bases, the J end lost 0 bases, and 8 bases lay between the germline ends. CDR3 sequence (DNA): TGTGCCAGCAGATCCGTTTCTAACTATGGCTACACCTTC. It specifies CASRSVSNYGYTF.

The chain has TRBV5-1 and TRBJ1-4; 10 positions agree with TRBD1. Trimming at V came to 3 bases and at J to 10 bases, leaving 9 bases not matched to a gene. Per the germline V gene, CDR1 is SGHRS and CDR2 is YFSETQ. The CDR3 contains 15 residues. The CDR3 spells CASSYGGTGDGKLFF. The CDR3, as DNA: TGCGCCAGCAGCTATGGTGGGACAGGGGACGGAAAACTGTTTTTT. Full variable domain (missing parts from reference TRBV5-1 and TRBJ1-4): KAGVTQTPRYLIKTRGQQVTLSCSPISGHRSVSWYQQTPGQGLQFLFEYFSETQRNKGNFPGRFSGRQFSNSRSEMNVSTLELGDSALYLCASSYGGTGDGKLFFGSGTQLSVL.

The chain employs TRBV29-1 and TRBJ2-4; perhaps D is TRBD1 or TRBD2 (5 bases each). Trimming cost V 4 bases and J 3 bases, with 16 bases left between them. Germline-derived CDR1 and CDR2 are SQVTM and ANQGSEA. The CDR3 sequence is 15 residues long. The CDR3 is CSVVGTAFDKNIQYF. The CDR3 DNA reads TGCAGCGTTGTTGGGACGGCGTTTGACAAAAACATTCAGTACTTC.

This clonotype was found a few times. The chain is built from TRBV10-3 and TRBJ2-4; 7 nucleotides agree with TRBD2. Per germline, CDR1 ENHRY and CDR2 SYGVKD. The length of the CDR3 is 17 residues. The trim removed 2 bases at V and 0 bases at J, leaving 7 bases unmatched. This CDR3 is CAISEAAGIGAKNIQYF. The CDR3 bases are TGTGCCATCAGTGAGGCAGCGGGAATTGGAGCCAAAAACATTCAGTACTTC.

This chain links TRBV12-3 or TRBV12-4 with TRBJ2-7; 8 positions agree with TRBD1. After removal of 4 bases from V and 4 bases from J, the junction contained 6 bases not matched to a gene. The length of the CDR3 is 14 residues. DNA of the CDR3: TGTGCCAGCAGTTCCATGGACAGGGTGTACGAGCAGTACTTC. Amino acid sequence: CASSSMDRVYEQYF.

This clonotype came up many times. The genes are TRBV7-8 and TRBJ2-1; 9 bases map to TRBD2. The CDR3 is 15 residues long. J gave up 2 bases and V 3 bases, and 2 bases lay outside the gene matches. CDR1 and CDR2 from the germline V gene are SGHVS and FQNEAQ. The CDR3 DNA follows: TGTGCCAGCAGCTTCGGCGGGGGGGCCTACAATGAGCAGTTCTTC. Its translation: CASSFGGGAYNEQFF.

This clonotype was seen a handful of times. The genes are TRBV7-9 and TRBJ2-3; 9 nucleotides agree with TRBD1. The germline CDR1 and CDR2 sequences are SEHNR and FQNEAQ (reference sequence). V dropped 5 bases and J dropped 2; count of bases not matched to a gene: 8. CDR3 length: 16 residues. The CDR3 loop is CASSIQRTGDTDTQYF. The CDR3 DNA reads TGTGCCAGCAGCATACAGAGGACAGGGGACACAGATACGCAGTATTTT.

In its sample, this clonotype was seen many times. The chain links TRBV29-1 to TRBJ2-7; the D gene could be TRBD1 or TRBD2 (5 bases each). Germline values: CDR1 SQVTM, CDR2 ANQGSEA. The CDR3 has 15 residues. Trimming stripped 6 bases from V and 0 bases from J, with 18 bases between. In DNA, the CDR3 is TGCAGCGTGATAACCGGGACGAGCAGCTCCTACGAGCAGTACTTC. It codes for CSVITGTSSSYEQYF.